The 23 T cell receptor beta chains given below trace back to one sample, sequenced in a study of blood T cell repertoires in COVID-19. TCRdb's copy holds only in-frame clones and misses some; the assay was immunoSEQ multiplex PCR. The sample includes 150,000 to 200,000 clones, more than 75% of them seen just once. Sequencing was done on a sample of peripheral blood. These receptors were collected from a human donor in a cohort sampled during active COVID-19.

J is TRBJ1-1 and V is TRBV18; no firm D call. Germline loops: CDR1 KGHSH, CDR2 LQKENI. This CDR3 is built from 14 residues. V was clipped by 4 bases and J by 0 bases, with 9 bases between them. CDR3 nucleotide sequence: TGTGCCAGCTCACGTGAGGGAATGAACACTGAAGCTTTCTTT. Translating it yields CASSREGMNTEAFF.

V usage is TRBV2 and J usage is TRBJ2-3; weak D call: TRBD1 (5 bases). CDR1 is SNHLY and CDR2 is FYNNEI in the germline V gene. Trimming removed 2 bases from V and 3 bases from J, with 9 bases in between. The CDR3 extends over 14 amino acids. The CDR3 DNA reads TGTGCCAGCAGTGAACAGGGTGGGACAGATACGCAGTATTTT. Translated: CASSEQGGTDTQYF.

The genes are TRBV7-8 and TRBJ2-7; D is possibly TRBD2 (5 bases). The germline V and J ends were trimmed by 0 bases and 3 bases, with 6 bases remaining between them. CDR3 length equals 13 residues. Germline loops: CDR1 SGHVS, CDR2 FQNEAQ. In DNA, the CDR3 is TGTGCCAGCAGCTTAGCGGGAGACTACGAGCAGTACTTC. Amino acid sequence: CASSLAGDYEQYF.

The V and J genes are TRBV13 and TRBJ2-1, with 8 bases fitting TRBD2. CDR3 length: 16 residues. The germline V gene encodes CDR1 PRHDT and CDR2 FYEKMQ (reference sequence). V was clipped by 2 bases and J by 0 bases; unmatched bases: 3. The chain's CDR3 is CASSLRSGSSYNEQFF. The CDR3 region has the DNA TGTGCCAGCAGCTTACGAAGCGGGAGCTCCTACAATGAGCAGTTCTTC.

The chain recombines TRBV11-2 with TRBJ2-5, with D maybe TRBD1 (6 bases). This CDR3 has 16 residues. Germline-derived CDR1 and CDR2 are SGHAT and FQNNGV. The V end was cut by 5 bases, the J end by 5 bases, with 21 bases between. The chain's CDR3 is CASSLLGGAGSETQYF. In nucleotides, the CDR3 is TGTGCCAGCAGCCTTTTAGGGGGAGCAGGGTCGGAGACCCAGTACTTC. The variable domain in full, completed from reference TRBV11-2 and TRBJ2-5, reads EAGVAQSPRYKIIEKRQSVAFWCNPISGHATLYWYQQILGQGPKLLIQFQNNGVVDDSQLPKDRFSAERLKGVDSTLKIQPAKLEDSAVYLCASSLLGGAGSETQYFGPGTRLLVL.

Here the CDR3 DNA reads TGTGCCAGCAGCTTAGCTCGGGGTCGAGTTACGCAGTATTTT. Translation gives CASSLARGRVTQYF. The chain is built from TRBV7-2 and TRBJ2-3; D possibly corresponds to TRBD2 (5 bases). The CDR3 has 14 residues. Germline values: CDR1 SGHTA, CDR2 FQGNSA. Trimming removed 0 bases from V and 8 bases from J, with 12 bases in between. Variable domain in full (rest from reference TRBV7-2 and TRBJ2-3): GAGVSQSPSNKVTEKGKDVELRCDPISGHTALYWYRQSLGQGLEFLIYFQGNSAPDKSGLPSDRFSAERTGGSVSTLTIQRTQQEDSAVYLCASSLARGRVTQYFGPGTRLTVL.

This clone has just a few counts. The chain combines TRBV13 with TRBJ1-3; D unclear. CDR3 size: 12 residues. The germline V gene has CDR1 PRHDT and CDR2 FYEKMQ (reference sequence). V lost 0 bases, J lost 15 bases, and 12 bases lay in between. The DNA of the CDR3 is TGTGCCAGCAGCTTAGGCTCCCGGGAGGGATATTTT. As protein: CASSLGSREGYF.

This chain's CDR3 is CASSGPDYEQYF. CDR3 coding DNA: TGTGCCAGCAGCGGGCCCGACTACGAGCAGTACTTC. V usage is TRBV9 and J usage is TRBJ2-7; unclear D gene. Per the germline V gene, CDR1 is SGDLS and CDR2 is YYNGEE. The CDR3 has 12 residues. Trimming cost V 3 bases and J 3 bases, with 7 bases left between them.

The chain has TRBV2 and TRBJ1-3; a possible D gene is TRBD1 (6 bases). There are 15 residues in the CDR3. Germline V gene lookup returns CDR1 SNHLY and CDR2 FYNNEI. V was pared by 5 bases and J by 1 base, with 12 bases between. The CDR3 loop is CASSLRGASGNTIYF. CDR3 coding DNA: TGTGCCAGCAGTCTGCGGGGGGCTTCTGGAAACACCATATATTTT.

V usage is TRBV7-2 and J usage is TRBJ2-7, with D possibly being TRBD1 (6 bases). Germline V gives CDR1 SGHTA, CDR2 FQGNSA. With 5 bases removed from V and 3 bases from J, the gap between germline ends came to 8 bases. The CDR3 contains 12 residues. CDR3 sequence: CASSKGGYEQYF. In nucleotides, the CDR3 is TGTGCCAGCAGCAAAGGGGGCTACGAGCAGTACTTC.

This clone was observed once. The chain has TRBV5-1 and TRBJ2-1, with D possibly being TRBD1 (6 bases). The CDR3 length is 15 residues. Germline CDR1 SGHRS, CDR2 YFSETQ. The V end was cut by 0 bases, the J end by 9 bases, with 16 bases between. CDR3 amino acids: CASSLGDNLYGEQFF. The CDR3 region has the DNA TGCGCCAGCAGCTTGGGGGACAACCTTTACGGTGAGCAGTTCTTC.

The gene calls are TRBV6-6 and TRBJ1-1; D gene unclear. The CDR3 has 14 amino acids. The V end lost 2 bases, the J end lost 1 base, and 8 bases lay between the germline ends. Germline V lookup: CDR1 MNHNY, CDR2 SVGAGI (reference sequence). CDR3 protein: CASSYPAGNTEAFF. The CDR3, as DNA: TGTGCCAGCAGTTACCCGGCAGGGAACACTGAAGCTTTCTTT.

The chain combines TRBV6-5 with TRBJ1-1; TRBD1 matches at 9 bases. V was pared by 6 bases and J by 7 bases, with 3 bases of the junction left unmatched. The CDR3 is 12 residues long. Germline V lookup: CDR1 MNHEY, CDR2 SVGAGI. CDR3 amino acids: CASSTDRGEAFF. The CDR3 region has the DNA TGTGCCAGCAGCACGGACAGGGGTGAAGCTTTCTTT.

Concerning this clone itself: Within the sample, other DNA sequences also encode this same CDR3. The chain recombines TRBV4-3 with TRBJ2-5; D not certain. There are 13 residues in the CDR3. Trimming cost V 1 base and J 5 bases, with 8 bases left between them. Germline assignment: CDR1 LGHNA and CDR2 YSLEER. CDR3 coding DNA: TGCGCCAGCAGCCAAGGGATCGGGGAGACCCAGTACTTC. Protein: CASSQGIGETQYF.

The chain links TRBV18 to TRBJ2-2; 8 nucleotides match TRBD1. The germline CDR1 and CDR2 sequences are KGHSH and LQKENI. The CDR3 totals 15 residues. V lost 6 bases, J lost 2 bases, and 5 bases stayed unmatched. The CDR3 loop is CASSPGQDNTGELFF. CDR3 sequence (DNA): TGTGCCAGCTCGCCGGGACAGGATAACACCGGGGAGCTGTTTTTT.

Written as DNA, the CDR3 is TGTGCCAGCAGTTACCCTGGACTGGAGTCCAACGAGCAGTACTTC. Its protein product is CASSYPGLESNEQYF. The chain couples TRBV6-5 to TRBJ2-7, with D possibly TRBD2 on 5 matching bases. CDR1 is MNHEY, CDR2 SVGAGI, per germline. The V end was cut by 2 bases, the J end by 5 bases, with 16 bases between. The CDR3 length is 15 residues.

The CDR3 region is CASSPQVSYEQYF. DNA of the CDR3: TGTGCCAGCAGTCCCCAGGTGTCCTACGAGCAGTACTTC. This chain connects TRBV3-1 (or the pseudogene TRBV3-2) to TRBJ2-7; D is undetermined. From germline, CDR1 is LGHDT and CDR2 YNNKEL (reference sequence). The CDR3 consists of 13 residues. Trimming left V 6 bases short and J 1 base short, with 10 bases between.

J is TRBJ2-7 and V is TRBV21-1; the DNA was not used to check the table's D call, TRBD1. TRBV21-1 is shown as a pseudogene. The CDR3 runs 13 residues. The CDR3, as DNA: TGTGCCAGCAGCAAAACCTCCACATACGAGCAGTACTTC. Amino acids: CASSKTSTYEQYF.

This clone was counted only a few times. The CDR3 protein is CASSQPGRQYNEQFF. CDR3 nucleotides: TGTGCCAGCAGTCAACCCGGTCGACAGTACAATGAGCAGTTCTTC. The chain couples TRBV6-5 to TRBJ2-1; D perhaps matches TRBD1 (5 bases). The CDR3 is made up of 15 amino acids. Germline CDR1 is MNHEY and CDR2 is SVGAGI. V dropped 5 bases and J dropped 4 bases, with 15 bases sitting between them.

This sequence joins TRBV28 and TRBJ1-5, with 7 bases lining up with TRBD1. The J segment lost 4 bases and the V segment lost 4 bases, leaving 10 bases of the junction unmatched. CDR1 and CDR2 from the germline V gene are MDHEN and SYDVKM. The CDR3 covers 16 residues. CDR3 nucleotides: TGTGCCAGCAGTTCAGAGACAGGGAAGACAAATCAGCCCCAGCATTTT. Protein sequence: CASSSETGKTNQPQHF.

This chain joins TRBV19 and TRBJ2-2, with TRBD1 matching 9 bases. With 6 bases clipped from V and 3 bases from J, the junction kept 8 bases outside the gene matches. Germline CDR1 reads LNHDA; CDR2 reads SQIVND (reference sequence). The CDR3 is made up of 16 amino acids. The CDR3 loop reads CASREQGALDTGELFF. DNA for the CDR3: TGTGCCAGTAGGGAACAGGGGGCATTGGACACCGGGGAGCTGTTTTTT. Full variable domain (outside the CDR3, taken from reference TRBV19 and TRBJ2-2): DGGITQSPKYLFRKEGQNVTLSCEQNLNHDAMYWYRQDPGQGLRLIYYSQIVNDFQKGDIAEGYSVSREKKESFPLTVTSAQKNPTAFYLCASREQGALDTGELFFGEGSRLTVL.

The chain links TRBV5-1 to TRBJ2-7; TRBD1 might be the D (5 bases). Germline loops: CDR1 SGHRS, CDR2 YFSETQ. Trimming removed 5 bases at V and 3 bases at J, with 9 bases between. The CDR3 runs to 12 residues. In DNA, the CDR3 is TGCGCCAGCAGTTCGGACATCTACGAGCAGTACTTC. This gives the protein CASSSDIYEQYF.

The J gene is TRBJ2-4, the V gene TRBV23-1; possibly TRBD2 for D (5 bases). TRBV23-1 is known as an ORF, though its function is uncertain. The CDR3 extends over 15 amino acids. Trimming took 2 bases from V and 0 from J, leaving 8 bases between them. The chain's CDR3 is CASSQAGGAKNIQYF. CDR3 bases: TGCGCCAGCAGTCAAGCAGGAGGAGCCAAAAACATTCAGTACTTC.